These T cell receptor beta chains were read from a single sample in a study of control samples from healthy donors and cancer patients. Some clones are missing from TCRdb's copy, which holds only in-frame ones; the method was immunoSEQ multiplex PCR. The sample records more than 85,000 clones, 84% being singletons. The specimen sequenced was PBMCs. These receptors originate from a man aged 70 or older with lung cancer. The CDR3 runs from the conserved cysteine through the conserved F or W.

>TRBV18
CASSPSLALGTDTQYF
>TRBV6-2/TRBV6-3
CASSSGAFYNEQFF
>TRBV2
CASSVGYRGELFF
>TRBV5-8
CASSFSYGYTF
>TRBV25-1
CASSDRLAGGIKNQPQHF
>TRBV3-1/TRBV3-2
CARKGTEAFF
>TRBV2
CASSEVSLLNSNQPQHF
>TRBV19
CASNRDRGEKLFF
>TRBV5-6
CASSWGPAGQPQHF
>TRBV4-1
CASSQVQGRGSGNTIYF
>TRBV11-2
CASSLGGLGTIYEQYF
>TRBV6-5
CASSSRGYPNQPQHF
>TRBV4-3
CASSQFRSGTGGTEAFF
>TRBV6-2/TRBV6-3
CASTPEGFRSGNTIYF
>TRBV11-2
CASSFVAGGQGDTQYF
>TRBV3-1/TRBV3-2
CASSRTGGEGGYTF
>TRBV10-2
CASSATGGSVSEQYF
>TRBV5-6
CASSYRNRGAGNTIYF
>TRBV7-3
CASSPDRGQGYTF
>TRBV5-6
CASSKAGLRGIQYF
>TRBV7-3
CASSPGDATYEQYF
>TRBV19
CASNRLSFISYEQYF
>TRBV27
CASRPLGPQVNEQFF
>TRBV6-1
CASSGIAGPHLGEQYF
>TRBV29-1
CSGAPGQGTSEQYF
>TRBV29-1
CSVELGGQNYGYTF
>TRBV7-3
CASSKKPGLRGSTQYF
>TRBV18
CASSPTVQDSYEQYF
>TRBV11-2
CASSSQRGAISTDTQYF
>TRBV5-1
CASRTDQGLNTGELFF
>TRBV20-1
CSASSSTGGLGNQPQHF
>TRBV7-9
CASSLRLPIEETQYF
>TRBV20-1
CSARSVGEQFF
>TRBV6-5
CASSSVRGGKPYEQYF
>TRBV2
CASSGQVNYNEQFF
>TRBV12-5
CASGPWDTGNTIYF
>TRBV4-1
CASSQDPDTGKTYEQYF
>TRBV7-9
CASSPTGELFF
>TRBV6-5
CASSLRTDFNSPLHF
>TRBV7-2
CASSFSGTFGPGEQFF
>TRBV30
CAWSARGKLFF
>TRBV30
CAWASDGGSYNEQFF
>TRBV19
CASSTGTSGGSAQYF